The present entry profiles one T cell receptor (beta chain) with its context. The target antigen is unknown. This record belongs to a study of siplizumab effects on memory and regulatory T cells. Study findings and constraints: Reactions containing siplizumab showed mappable alloreactive CD4+ clones averaging about 66% Treg-derived, versus 26.9% in controls.

Libraries were prepared by immunoSEQ multiplex PCR; TCRdb keeps only in-frame clonotypes and omits some of them. The sample has 70,000 to 95,000 clones; approximately 90% are singletons. Trimming took 3 bases from V and 0 from J, leaving 16 bases between them. Germline values: CDR1 SGDLS, CDR2 YYNGEE. The CDR3 is 17 residues long. The source of this sequence is a human donor in good health. The chain joins TRBV9 to TRBJ2-4; possible D gene TRBD2, 5 bases. Sequencing was carried out using CD4+ T cells sorted from blood. In nucleotides, the CDR3 is TGTGCCAGCAGCGCCGGCCTAGGCGGGTTAGCCAAAAACATTCAGTACTTC. Encoded protein: CASSAGLGGLAKNIQYF. Full variable domain (outside the CDR3, taken from reference TRBV9 and TRBJ2-4): DSGVTQTPKHLITATGQRVTLRCSPRSGDLSVYWYQQSLDQGLQFLIQYYNGEERAKGNILERFSAQQFPDLHSELNLSSLELGDSALYFCASSAGLGGLAKNIQYFGAGTRLSVL.